This T cell receptor beta chain was retrieved from a study of shared clonotypes between healthy human individuals. The repertoire was sequenced with immunoSEQ multiplex PCR; TCRdb's copy has only in-frame clones and lacks some. This table has some 700,000 clones, roughly 87% appearing once. V was clipped by 3 bases and J by 2 bases, with 16 bases between them. The germline CDR1 and CDR2 sequences are SGDLS and YYNGEE. This CDR3 is built from 16 residues. This clonotype was sampled from a man aged 18 to 35 in good health. Some clones in this sample may be carry-over from other donors' samples. The chain is built from TRBV9 and TRBJ2-3, with D maybe TRBD1 (6 bases). The sample was memory CD8+ T cells from PBMCs. Subset specified: CD45RO+ cells pooled with CCR7-negative TemRA cells. The CDR3 is CASSANRASSTDTQYF. The DNA of the CDR3 is TGTGCCAGCAGCGCCAACAGGGCCTCGTCCACAGATACGCAGTATTTT.